Listed here is a single T cell receptor (beta chain). Its antigen is still unknown. Between the trimmed V and J ends, which lost 1 base and 7 bases, there was a span of 29 bases. This CDR3 is 19 amino acids long. Germline CDR1 and CDR2: SGHAT and FQNNGV. It was with 60 Vbeta and 13 Jbeta primers that the PCR ran. Assay: immunoSEQ multiplex PCR; the TCRdb copy retains only in-frame clones and omits some. The sample yields over 150,000 clones, more than 75% seen once. This specimen belongs to a study of cytomegalovirus exposure and HLA in healthy donors. Study conclusions and caveats: In a later analysis, donors in an Asian-associated ancestry cluster reportedly had fewer N-insertions in productive TCRs than the cohort mean.

Sequencing used PBMCs. This clonotype originated in a girl under three years old in good health and CMV-seronegative. The chain uses TRBV11-2 and TRBJ2-7; a possible D gene is TRBD1 (7 bases). The CDR3 nucleotides read TGTGCCAGCAGCTTAGTTACGGACAGGAGGGCAGCCAAGGCTATGGAGCAGTACTTC. Its protein is CASSLVTDRRAAKAMEQYF.